These 12 T cell receptor beta chains came from one sample sequenced in a study of blood T cell repertoires in COVID-19. Clones were sequenced by immunoSEQ multiplex PCR, and TCRdb holds only the in-frame ones, with some missing. Altogether roughly 92,000 clones are present, around 90% being singletons, with the ten largest covering roughly 5%. The sample taken for sequencing was peripheral blood. These receptors all come from an elderly woman with acute or convalescent COVID-19.

In this sample, this clone turned up a few times. The chain joins TRBV30 to TRBJ1-1; D gene uncertain. V lost 1 base, J lost 3 bases, and 18 bases lay in between. The CDR3 has 16 amino acids. Germline V gene data show CDR1 as GTSNPN and CDR2 as SVGIG (reference sequence). In DNA form, the CDR3 reads TGTGCCTGGAGTGCTTGGGGTTCGGGAAGGTACACTGAAGCTTTCTTT. It is translated as CAWSAWGSGRYTEAFF.

Concerning this clone itself: The germline gene is not matched at one end of the junction; a read error may be the cause. The chain links TRBV7-2 to TRBJ2-7; no firm D call. Germline V CDR1 and CDR2: SGHTA, FQGNSA. This CDR3 region has 16 residues. Written as DNA, the CDR3 is TGTGCCAGCAGCCCCCAGGCGAATATCAAAGGCTACGAGCAATACTTC. Translated, it gives CASSPQANIKGYEQYF. Supplemented by reference TRBV7-2 and TRBJ2-7, the full variable domain reads GAGVSQSPSNKVTEKGKDVELRCDPISGHTALYWYRQSLGQGLEFLIYFQGNSAPDKSGLPSDRFSAERTGGSVSTLTIQRTQQEDSAVYLCASSPQANIKGYEQYFGPGTRLTVT.

This clone came up a few times. The chain joins TRBV6-5 to TRBJ2-2; possibly TRBD2 for D (5 bases). V was shortened by 5 bases and J by 4 bases, with 11 bases between the two germline ends. The CDR3 is made up of 14 amino acids. The germline CDR1 and CDR2 sequences are MNHEY and SVGAGI. This CDR3 reads CASSLMDSTGELFF. CDR3 nucleotide sequence: TGTGCCAGCAGTCTGATGGACTCCACCGGGGAGCTGTTTTTT.

This sequence joins TRBV7-6 and TRBJ2-5; TRBD1 might be the D (6 bases). The V end lost 2 bases, the J end lost 5 bases, and 18 bases lay between the germline ends. This CDR3 is 16 amino acids long. Germline V gene sequence: CDR1 SGHVS, CDR2 FNYEAQ. CDR3 protein: CASSLNPSGVGETQYF. CDR3 nucleotides: TGTGCCAGCAGCTTAAACCCGTCAGGGGTAGGGGAGACCCAGTACTTC.

V and J are TRBV4-3 and TRBJ2-3; 9 bases line up with TRBD2. The trim removed 0 bases at V and 5 bases at J, leaving 9 bases unmatched. CDR1 is LGHNA and CDR2 is YSLEER in the germline V gene. The CDR3 loop spans 17 amino acids. For the CDR3, the DNA is TGCGCCAGCAGCCAAGACGACCAGCGGGGGGAGAAAGATACGCAGTATTTT. It yields the protein CASSQDDQRGEKDTQYF.

The V call is TRBV7-2, the J call TRBJ1-4, with 8 bases that match TRBD1. CDR1 is SGHTA, CDR2 FQGNSA, per germline. This CDR3 comprises 16 residues. V shed 3 bases and J 5 bases; nucleotides not matched to a gene: 8. CDR3 amino acids: CASSFKGQGGNEKLFF. DNA of the CDR3: TGTGCCAGCAGCTTCAAAGGACAGGGAGGGAATGAAAAACTGTTTTTT.

Concerning this clone: Mismatch with germline at one junction end may stem from a read error. The rearrangement links TRBV7-7 to TRBJ2-7; TRBD1 matches at 7 bases. The germline gives CDR1 SSHAT, CDR2 FNYEAQ (reference sequence). CDR3 length equals 14 residues. CDR3 amino acids: CASSPDRASYEQYF. Here the CDR3 DNA reads TGTGCTAGCAGCCCTGACAGGGCCTCCTACGAGCAGTACTTC.

The CDR3 reads CAWSVGGGSSGYTF. In DNA, the CDR3 is TGTGCCTGGAGTGTGGGAGGCGGCAGTTCGGGCTACACCTTC. The chain uses TRBV30 and TRBJ1-2; D not certain. Per germline, CDR1 GTSNPN and CDR2 SVGIG (reference sequence). Trimming removed 0 bases at V and 8 bases at J, with 16 bases between. The CDR3 loop spans 14 amino acids.

The rearrangement joins TRBV7-2 to TRBJ2-2; 8 bases fit TRBD1. This CDR3 has 17 residues. CDR1 and CDR2 (germline): SGHTA, FQGNSA. V lost 1 base, J lost 0 bases, and 4 bases stayed unmatched. CDR3 sequence: CASSLVGTGTNTGELFF. The CDR3 DNA is TGTGCCAGCAGCTTAGTAGGGACAGGAACGAACACCGGGGAGCTGTTTTTT. The full variable domain, rest sourced from reference TRBV7-2 and TRBJ2-2, is GAGVSQSPSNKVTEKGKDVELRCDPISGHTALYWYRQSLGQGLEFLIYFQGNSAPDKSGLPSDRFSAERTGGSVSTLTIQRTQQEDSAVYLCASSLVGTGTNTGELFFGEGSRLTVL.

The chain is built from TRBV5-1 and TRBJ1-3; maybe TRBD1 (5 bases). CDR3 length equals 14 residues. V shed 0 bases and J shed 3 bases, with 7 bases lying between them. CDR1 is SGHRS, CDR2 YFSETQ, per germline. CDR3: CASSLGQFGNTIYF. The CDR3 DNA reads as TGCGCCAGCAGCTTGGGACAGTTTGGAAACACCATATATTTT.

In this sample, this clone turned up once. The chain uses TRBV29-1 and TRBJ2-7, with 8 bases fitting TRBD2. CDR1 SQVTM and CDR2 ANQGSEA come from the germline V gene. The V and J ends lost 2 bases and 0 bases, in that order; junction bases with no gene match: 3. The CDR3 runs 14 residues. The CDR3 DNA sequence: TGCAGCGTTGAAACTAGCGGACACTCCTACGAGCAGTACTTC. Encoded protein: CSVETSGHSYEQYF.

The chain joins TRBV2 to TRBJ1-1; D unresolved. Trimming removed 8 bases at V and 3 bases at J, with 25 bases between. The CDR3 sequence is 17 residues long. Per the germline V gene, CDR1 is SNHLY and CDR2 is FYNNEI. CDR3: CASPTDIFGGSDTEAFF. Here the CDR3 DNA reads TGTGCCAGCCCGACCGACATCTTTGGAGGATCGGACACTGAAGCTTTCTTT.